These 18 T cell receptor beta chains were all obtained from the same sample, sequenced in a study of T cells in Graves' hyperthyroidism and ophthalmopathy. TCR beta CDR3 region amplification was performed from RNA transcripts. HTBI primers drove first-round RT-PCR of the TCR CDR3. TCRdb ran MiXCR on the multiplex PCR reads and lists one entry per CDR3 protein. The sample gives roughly 640,000 distinct CDR3 sequences, about 16% of which show up once; 3% to 4% is in the top ten. Sequences were obtained from blood. The receptors shown here come from a woman in her 40s with Graves' ophthalmopathy.

This clonotype appeared a few times. V and J are TRBV12-3 or TRBV12-4 and TRBJ2-7; 12 bases map to TRBD2. J was trimmed by 3 bases and V by 6 bases; bases with no gene match: 3. The CDR3 contains 14 residues. The CDR3 DNA sequence: TGTGCCAGCAGACTAGCGGGGGGACTCTACGAGCAGTACTTC. Translation: CASRLAGGLYEQYF.

This clonotype was detected a few times. V and J are TRBV12-3 or TRBV12-4 and TRBJ1-4; no clear D. The CDR3 has 15 residues. Trimming removed 6 bases from V and 4 bases from J, with 15 bases in between. CDR3 sequence: CASSPNRALNEKLFF. CDR3 DNA: TGTGCCAGCAGCCCCAACCGGGCCCTTAATGAAAAACTGTTTTTT.

In its sample, this clonotype was seen many times. In DNA, the CDR3 is TGTGCCAGCAATGGAGCCCCCGGGGAGACCCAGTACTTC. This encodes CASNGAPGETQYF. The chain is built from TRBV12-3 or TRBV12-4 and TRBJ2-5; no definite D call. CDR3 length equals 13 residues. Trimming took off 7 bases at V and 5 bases at J, with 14 bases between the two ends.

This clonotype was found many times. The chain is built from TRBV2 and TRBJ2-1; either TRBD1 or TRBD2 may supply D (5 bases each). The CDR3 runs to 14 residues. CDR1 SNHLY and CDR2 FYNNEI come from the germline V gene. V lost 2 bases to trimming and J lost 7 bases, with 12 bases between them. In nucleotides, the CDR3 is TGTGCCAGCAGTGAATCCCCCGAGGGGAATGAGCAGTTCTTC. Translated: CASSESPEGNEQFF.

The sample holds many counts of this clonotype. This chain connects TRBV28 to TRBJ2-5, with 9 bases that match TRBD2. The CDR3 is made up of 15 amino acids. The ends lost 4 bases at V and 3 bases at J; junction bases unmatched: 6. Germline loops: CDR1 MDHEN, CDR2 SYDVKM. The CDR3 DNA reads as TGTGCCAGCAGTTCCAGTAGCGGGGGTAAAGAGACCCAGTACTTC. This codes for CASSSSSGGKETQYF.

This clonotype has more than one count but fewer than ten. The CDR3 protein is CASSPGTSGVEGQFF. CDR3 DNA sequence: TGTGCCAGCAGTCCCGGGACTAGCGGGGTAGAGGGGCAGTTCTTC. The genes are TRBV27 and TRBJ2-1, with TRBD2 matching over 13 bases. Germline V gives CDR1 MNHEY, CDR2 SMNVEV (reference sequence). The CDR3 extends over 15 amino acids. After removal of 5 bases from V and 12 bases from J, the junction contained 10 bases not matched to a gene.

This clonotype was detected only a few times. DNA for the CDR3: TGTGCCAGCAGTCCCCGCGGGCCTGGCGATCAGCCCCAGCATTTT. As protein: CASSPRGPGDQPQHF. The chain employs TRBV6-1 and TRBJ1-5, with D hard to call. The CDR3 loop spans 15 amino acids. Looked up from germline, CDR1 is MNHNS and CDR2 is SASEGT. V gave up 5 bases and J gave up 5 bases, with 16 bases separating them.

The chain is built from TRBV20-1 and TRBJ1-6; D is undetermined. The CDR3 is 13 residues long. Germline CDR1 reads DFQATT; CDR2 reads SNEGSKA (reference sequence). The V and J ends lost 2 bases and 10 bases respectively, with 12 bases between them. As DNA, the CDR3 is TGCAGTGCTAGAAGTCCGGGTATCTCACCCCTCCACTTT. It yields the protein CSARSPGISPLHF.

This clonotype has ten or more counts. The chain links TRBV11-2 to TRBJ2-1, with 10 positions matching TRBD2. The CDR3 runs to 17 residues. Germline V gene data show CDR1 as SGHAT and CDR2 as FQNNGV. V lost 4 bases and J lost 3; bases outside the gene matches: 9. The CDR3 nucleotides are TGTGCCAGCAGCTCCCTTCTAGCGGGAGTCGGCTACAATGAGCAGTTCTTC. This gives the protein CASSSLLAGVGYNEQFF.

This clonotype appeared many times. The J gene is TRBJ2-7, the V gene TRBV18; D possibly uses TRBD1 or TRBD2 (5 bases each). Germline CDR1 and CDR2: KGHSH and LQKENI. Trimming stripped 3 bases from V and 5 bases from J, with 20 bases between. The CDR3 loop spans 16 amino acids. The CDR3 reads CASSPGTAGGGHEQYF. The CDR3 DNA is TGTGCCAGCTCACCGGGGACGGCGGGTGGTGGCCACGAGCAGTACTTC.

The genes are TRBV24-1 and TRBJ2-1; 7 bases are shared with TRBD2. This CDR3 has 16 residues. Germline CDR1 is KGHDR and CDR2 is SFDVKD. V gave up 6 bases and J gave up 0 bases; unmatched junction bases: 7. Here the CDR3 DNA reads TGTGCCACCAGTTCGCGACTAGCTAGCTCCTACAATGAGCAGTTCTTC. Translating it yields CATSSRLASSYNEQFF.

The chain recombines TRBV12-3 or TRBV12-4 with TRBJ1-1, with D possibly matching TRBD1 (5 bases). Trimming left V 8 bases short and J 12 bases short, with 13 bases between. CDR3 size: 10 residues. The CDR3 spells CASVGVRTFF. Here the CDR3 DNA reads TGTGCCAGCGTGGGGGTTAGGACTTTCTTT.

This clonotype turned up a few times. The chain has TRBV29-1 and TRBJ2-7; D gene ambiguous. The CDR3 extends over 11 amino acids. Germline CDR1 and CDR2: SQVTM and ANQGSEA. The V gene lost 8 bases and the J gene lost 3 bases, with 11 bases spanning the gap. The CDR3 nucleotides read TGCAGCACCGAGATTAACTACGAGCAGTACTTC. Translating it yields CSTEINYEQYF.

In this sample, this clonotype turned up many times. V gene TRBV12-3 or TRBV12-4 combines with J gene TRBJ1-1; a weak D match, TRBD1 (5 bases). V lost 2 bases to trimming and J lost 10 bases, with 11 bases between them. There are 12 residues in the CDR3. CDR3 nucleotides: TGTGCCAGCAGTTTACAGGGATTGGCAGCTTTCTTT. Its translation is CASSLQGLAAFF.

The chain uses TRBV3-1 and TRBJ1-4; the D gene is possibly TRBD1 (5 bases). This CDR3 is 15 amino acids long. V gave up 0 bases and J gave up 8 bases, with 13 bases separating them. CDR1 is LGHDT and CDR2 is YNNKEL in the germline V gene (reference sequence). CDR3 nucleotides: TGTGCCAGCAGCCAAGAATACCAGGGTGGCGAAAAACTGTTTTTT. Translation gives CASSQEYQGGEKLFF.

As to this clonotype: Since a much larger clone is just one base distant, this may be a read error. The CDR3 sequence is CASSPDQSSTSGNTIYF. The CDR3 bases are TGTGCCAGCAGCCCAGATCAGAGCAGCACTTCTGGAAACACCATATATTTT. The genes are TRBV3-1 and TRBJ1-3, with D uncertain. V lost 4 bases, J lost 1 base, and 17 bases lay in between. Germline loops: CDR1 LGHDT, CDR2 YNNKEL (reference sequence). This CDR3 contains 17 residues.

This clonotype was seen only a few times. The CDR3 DNA is TGTGCCAGCAGCTTGGGGACCGGGGCGGATCGGGCGGGCGGCTACACCTTC. Protein: CASSLGTGADRAGGYTF. This chain links TRBV28 with TRBJ1-2, with TRBD1 as a possible D gene (5 bases). The CDR3 runs 17 residues. Per germline, CDR1 MDHEN and CDR2 SYDVKM. The V and J ends lost 6 bases and 8 bases respectively, with 28 bases between them.

This clonotype has only a few counts. The chain joins TRBV6-5 to TRBJ1-4, with TRBD1 matching 7 bases. V was pared by 2 bases and J by 6 bases, with 3 bases of the junction left unmatched. The CDR3 runs to 14 residues. CDR1 is MNHEY and CDR2 is SVGAGI in the germline V gene. The CDR3 protein is CASSYRQGDEKLFF. Here the CDR3 DNA reads TGTGCCAGCAGTTACCGACAGGGCGATGAAAAACTGTTTTTT.